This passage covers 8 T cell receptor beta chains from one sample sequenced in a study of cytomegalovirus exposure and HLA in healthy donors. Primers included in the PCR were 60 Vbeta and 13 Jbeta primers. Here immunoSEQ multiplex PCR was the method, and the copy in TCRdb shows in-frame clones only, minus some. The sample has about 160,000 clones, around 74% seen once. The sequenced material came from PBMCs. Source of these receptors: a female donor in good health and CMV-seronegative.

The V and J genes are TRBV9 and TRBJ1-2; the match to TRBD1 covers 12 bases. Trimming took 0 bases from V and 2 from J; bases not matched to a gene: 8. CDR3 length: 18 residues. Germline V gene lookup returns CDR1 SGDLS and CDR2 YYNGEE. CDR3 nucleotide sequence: TGTGCCAGCAGCGTAGCCCCGGGACAGGGGGCCGGCAACTATGGCTACACCTTC. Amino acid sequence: CASSVAPGQGAGNYGYTF.

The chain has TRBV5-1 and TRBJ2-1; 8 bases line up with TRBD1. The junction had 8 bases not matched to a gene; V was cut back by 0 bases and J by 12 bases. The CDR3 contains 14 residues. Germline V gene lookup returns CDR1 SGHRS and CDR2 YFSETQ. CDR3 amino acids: CASSLAGGEDGQFF. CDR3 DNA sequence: TGCGCCAGCAGCTTGGCAGGGGGCGAAGACGGGCAGTTCTTC.

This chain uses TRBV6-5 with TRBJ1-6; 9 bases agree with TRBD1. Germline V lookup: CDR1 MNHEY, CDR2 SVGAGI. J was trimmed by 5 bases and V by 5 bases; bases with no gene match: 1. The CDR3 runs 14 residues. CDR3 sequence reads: CASSRQGDNSPLHF. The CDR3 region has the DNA TGTGCCAGCAGTAGACAGGGGGATAATTCACCCCTCCACTTT.

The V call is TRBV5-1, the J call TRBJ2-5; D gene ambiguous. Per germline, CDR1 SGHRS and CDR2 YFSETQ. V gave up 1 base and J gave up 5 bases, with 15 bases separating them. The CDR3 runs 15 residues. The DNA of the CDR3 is TGCGCCAGCAGCTTGTGGTCTACCCCCTACGAGACCCAGTACTTC. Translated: CASSLWSTPYETQYF.

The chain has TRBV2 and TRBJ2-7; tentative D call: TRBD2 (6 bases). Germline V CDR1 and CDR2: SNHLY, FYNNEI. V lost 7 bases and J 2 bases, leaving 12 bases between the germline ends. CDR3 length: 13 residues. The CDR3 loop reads CASKRERTYEQYF. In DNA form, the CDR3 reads TGTGCCAGCAAACGGGAGCGAACCTACGAGCAGTACTTC.

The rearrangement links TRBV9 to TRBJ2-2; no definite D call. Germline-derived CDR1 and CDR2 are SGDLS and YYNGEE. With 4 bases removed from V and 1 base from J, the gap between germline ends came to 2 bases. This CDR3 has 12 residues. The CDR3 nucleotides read TGTGCCAGCAGCCGGAACACCGGGGAGCTGTTTTTT. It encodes CASSRNTGELFF.

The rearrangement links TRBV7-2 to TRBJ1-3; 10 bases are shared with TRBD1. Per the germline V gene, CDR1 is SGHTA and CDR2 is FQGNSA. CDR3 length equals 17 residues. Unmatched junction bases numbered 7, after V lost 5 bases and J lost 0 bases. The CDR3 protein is CASSRKDRGVSGNTIYF. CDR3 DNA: TGTGCCAGCAGCAGAAAGGACAGGGGGGTCTCTGGAAACACCATATATTTT.

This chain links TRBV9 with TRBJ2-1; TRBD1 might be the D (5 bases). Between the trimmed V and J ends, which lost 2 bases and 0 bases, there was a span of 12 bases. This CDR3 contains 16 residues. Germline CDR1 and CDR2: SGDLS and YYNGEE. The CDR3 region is CASSVDSRSSYNEQFF. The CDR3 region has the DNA TGTGCCAGCAGCGTCGACAGCCGGAGCTCCTACAATGAGCAGTTCTTC.